This passage covers 25 T cell receptor beta chains from one sample sequenced in a study of post-analysis software for immune sequencing data. Libraries were made from TCR beta cDNA, and they carried unique molecular identifiers. TCRdb used MiXCR to reprocess the PCR reads, holding one entry per CDR3 protein. The sample has 150,000 to 200,000 distinct CDR3 sequences, around 36% seen once; the top ten hold over 25%. The source material was blood, sampled after autologous hematopoietic stem cell transplantation. The source is a girl aged 5-17 years with multiple sclerosis.

This clonotype was detected only a few times. The chain combines TRBV5-1 with TRBJ2-1; D may be TRBD1 (9 bases). Germline-derived CDR1 and CDR2 are SGHRS and YFSETQ. V shed 5 bases and J shed 6 bases, with 24 bases lying between them. The CDR3 totals 17 residues. The CDR3 nucleotides are TGCGCCAGCAGTAAGGACAGGGGAGGGACTAGTCGCAATGAGCAGTTCTTC. Translating gives CASSKDRGGTSRNEQFF.

The V call is TRBV27, the J call TRBJ2-7, with D possibly matching TRBD1 (6 bases). V lost 4 bases, J lost 2 bases, and 12 bases lay in between. Germline-derived CDR1 and CDR2 are MNHEY and SMNVEV (reference sequence). CDR3 length: 14 amino acids. The CDR3 DNA sequence: TGTGCCAGCAGTTCCCACAGGGCCCCCTACGAGCAGTACTTC. As protein: CASSSHRAPYEQYF.

The V gene is TRBV7-3, the J gene TRBJ1-1, with 9 bases that match TRBD1. CDR1 is SGHTA and CDR2 is FQGTGA in the germline V gene. The junction had 3 bases not matched to a gene; V was cut back by 1 base and J by 9 bases. CDR3 length: 13 amino acids. As DNA, the CDR3 is TGTGCCAGCAGCTTAATACAGGGGGCGAAAGCTTTCTTT. Protein product: CASSLIQGAKAFF. The full variable domain, with the rest looked up from reference TRBV7-3 and TRBJ1-1, is GAGVSQTPSNKVTEKGKYVELRCDPISGHTALYWYRQSLGQGPEFLIYFQGTGAADDSGLPNDRFFAVRPEGSVSTLKIQRTERGDSAVYLCASSLIQGAKAFFGQGTRLTVV.

This chain connects TRBV5-1 to TRBJ2-7, with TRBD2 identical over 9 bases. The V gene end was trimmed by 0 bases and the J gene end by 2 bases; junction bases not matched to a gene: 3. There are 15 residues in the CDR3. Germline assignment: CDR1 SGHRS and CDR2 YFSETQ. CDR3 in amino acids: CASSLGSGGAYEQYF. The CDR3 region has the DNA TGCGCCAGCAGCTTGGGTAGCGGGGGAGCCTACGAGCAGTACTTC. Together with reference TRBV5-1 and TRBJ2-7, the CDR3 gives the full variable domain: KAGVTQTPRYLIKTRGQQVTLSCSPISGHRSVSWYQQTPGQGLQFLFEYFSETQRNKGNFPGRFSGRQFSNSRSEMNVSTLELGDSALYLCASSLGSGGAYEQYFGPGTRLTVT.

This clonotype occurred many times. The V call is TRBV4-2, the J call TRBJ2-7; no firm D call. The CDR3 is 12 amino acids. The germline CDR1 and CDR2 sequences are LGHNA and YNFKEQ. The V gene lost 1 base and the J gene lost 1 base, with 2 bases spanning the gap. CDR3 residues: CASSQGSYEQYF. CDR3 DNA: TGTGCCAGCAGCCAAGGGTCCTACGAGCAGTACTTC.

The CDR3 coding sequence is TGTGCCTGGAGTTGGGTTAGCGGGACCTACAATGAGCAGTTCTTC. This codes for CAWSWVSGTYNEQFF. The V call is TRBV30, the J call TRBJ2-1; 8 positions agree with TRBD2. The CDR3 consists of 15 residues. J was trimmed by 2 bases and V by 2 bases; bases with no gene match: 5. CDR1 is GTSNPN and CDR2 is SVGIG in the germline V gene (reference sequence).

The chain uses TRBV10-3 and TRBJ2-3; D is perhaps TRBD2 (6 bases). The germline gives CDR1 ENHRY, CDR2 SYGVKD. The V and J ends lost 10 bases and 4 bases respectively, with 15 bases between them. The CDR3 is 13 residues long. The CDR3 sequence: CATLNGSSDTQYF. Here the CDR3 DNA reads TGTGCCACCCTTAACGGGAGCTCAGATACGCAGTATTTT.

This clonotype was seen only a few times. V gene TRBV5-5 combines with J gene TRBJ2-1, with D perhaps TRBD1 or TRBD2 (6 bases each). Germline V gene data show CDR1 as SGHKS and CDR2 as YYEKEE (reference sequence). V was cut by 4 bases and J by 4 bases, with 21 bases left in between. CDR3 size: 17 residues. CDR3 sequence (DNA): TGTGCCAGCAGCGGGGGCGGGGCCGCAATCTATTACAATGAGCAGTTCTTC. Protein product: CASSGGGAAIYYNEQFF.

In DNA, the CDR3 is TGTGCCAGCAGCATCCGGACAGGGATATCGACCTATGGCTACACCTTC. Translated, it gives CASSIRTGISTYGYTF. This rearrangement joins TRBV9 to TRBJ1-2; the match to TRBD1 covers 8 bases. The germline gives CDR1 SGDLS, CDR2 YYNGEE. The ends lost 4 bases at V and 4 bases at J; junction bases unmatched: 12. The CDR3 is 16 amino acids.

This clonotype was seen only a few times. The rearrangement links TRBV20-1 to TRBJ2-6; D might be TRBD1 (6 bases). The V gene lost 0 bases and the J gene lost 0 bases, with 9 bases spanning the gap. Germline CDR1 reads DFQATT; CDR2 reads SNEGSKA (reference sequence). The CDR3 contains 16 residues. The CDR3, as DNA: TGCAGTGCTAGAGATGGGGGCGGCTCTGGGGCCAACGTCCTGACTTTC. Protein: CSARDGGGSGANVLTF.

The chain has TRBV29-1 and TRBJ2-2; D unresolved. V lost 7 bases and J 6 bases, leaving 18 bases between the germline ends. The CDR3 length is 14 residues. Germline V gives CDR1 SQVTM, CDR2 ANQGSEA. The CDR3 here is CSGSFLNGAGELFF. The CDR3 DNA follows: TGCAGCGGATCCTTCCTCAATGGGGCCGGGGAGCTGTTTTTT.

The V and J genes are TRBV11-2 and TRBJ2-3, with D unresolved. This CDR3 comprises 15 residues. V dropped 6 bases and J dropped 2 bases, with 15 bases sitting between them. Germline loops: CDR1 SGHAT, CDR2 FQNNGV. The CDR3 region is CASSPRTVNTDTQYF. The DNA of the CDR3 is TGTGCCAGCAGTCCCCGGACGGTGAACACAGATACGCAGTATTTT.

V gene TRBV7-8 combines with J gene TRBJ2-3; D unresolved. V was shortened by 7 bases and J by 6 bases, with 14 bases between the two germline ends. The CDR3 is made up of 13 amino acids. CDR1 and CDR2 from the germline V gene are SGHVS and FQNEAQ. This CDR3 is CASKPRRTDTQYF. The CDR3 coding sequence is TGTGCCAGCAAACCAAGAAGGACGGATACGCAGTATTTT.

The chain has TRBV12-3 or TRBV12-4 and TRBJ2-7; D uncertain. Trimming took 0 bases from V and 6 from J, leaving 6 bases between them. The CDR3 totals 12 residues. The CDR3 is CASSLADSEQYF. The DNA of the CDR3 is TGTGCCAGCAGTTTAGCAGATTCCGAGCAGTACTTC.

This chain uses TRBV20-1 with TRBJ2-7, with D possibly matching TRBD2 (6 bases). In germline, CDR1 is DFQATT, CDR2 SNEGSKA (reference sequence). Trimming took off 6 bases at V and 0 bases at J, with 21 bases between the two ends. The CDR3 is 16 residues long. CDR3 nucleotides: TGCAGTGCCAGACGCGCAGGGCGGGATCTCTCCTACGAGCAGTACTTC. Protein product: CSARRAGRDLSYEQYF.

The chain has TRBV7-9 and TRBJ2-7; D possibly matches TRBD1 or TRBD2 (6 bases each). V was trimmed by 0 bases and J by 2 bases, leaving 8 bases between them. Germline CDR1 is SEHNR and CDR2 is FQNEAQ (reference sequence). The CDR3 is made up of 14 amino acids. The CDR3 DNA is TGTGCCAGCAGCTTAGCGGGGGGCGCCTACGAGCAGTACTTC. Residues: CASSLAGGAYEQYF.

The chain carries TRBV28 and TRBJ2-3; a weak D match, TRBD1 (5 bases). Germline-derived CDR1 and CDR2 are MDHEN and SYDVKM. The CDR3 consists of 14 residues. With 5 bases removed from V and 0 bases from J, the gap between germline ends came to 9 bases. CDR3 sequence (DNA): TGTGCCAGCAGTGGGGCAGCTAGCACAGATACGCAGTATTTT. Translating it yields CASSGAASTDTQYF. Complete variable domain (other parts from reference TRBV28 and TRBJ2-3): DVKVTQSSRYLVKRTGEKVFLECVQDMDHENMFWYRQDPGLGLRLIYFSYDVKMKEKGDIPEGYSVSREKKERFSLILESASTNQTSMYLCASSGAASTDTQYFGPGTRLTVL.

V is TRBV20-1 and J is TRBJ1-2; D is ambiguous. Trimming took 6 bases from V and 1 from J, leaving 9 bases between them. The CDR3 runs 12 residues. CDR1 and CDR2 (germline): DFQATT, SNEGSKA (reference sequence). The CDR3 protein is CSADQVNYGYTF. The CDR3 region has the DNA TGCAGTGCCGACCAGGTTAACTATGGCTACACCTTC.

The V gene is TRBV7-2, the J gene TRBJ2-2, with D tentatively TRBD2 (6 bases). The germline V and J ends were trimmed by 5 bases and 1 base, with 11 bases remaining between them. CDR1 and CDR2 (germline): SGHTA, FQGNSA. The CDR3 covers 15 residues. As DNA, the CDR3 is TGTGCCAGCAGCCCCCGGCGGGAGAACACCGGGGAGCTGTTTTTT. Translating it yields CASSPRRENTGELFF.

V gene TRBV10-3 combines with J gene TRBJ2-3, with TRBD2 matching over 10 bases. Germline CDR1 is ENHRY and CDR2 is SYGVKD. The CDR3 runs to 14 residues. With 5 bases clipped from V and 1 base from J, the junction kept 0 bases outside the gene matches. CDR3 loop: CAISLAGGTDTQYF. DNA of the CDR3: TGTGCCATCAGTCTAGCGGGAGGCACAGATACGCAGTATTTT.

This clonotype was counted a few times. The rearrangement links TRBV2 to TRBJ2-7; maybe TRBD1 (5 bases). Germline values: CDR1 SNHLY, CDR2 FYNNEI. V lost 4 bases to trimming and J lost 6 bases, with 10 bases between them. This CDR3 contains 12 residues. The CDR3 DNA sequence: TGTGCCAGCAGTGCGGACACGAGCGAGCAGTACTTC. It is translated as CASSADTSEQYF.

This clonotype was seen more than once but under ten times. The chain recombines TRBV20-1 with TRBJ1-5; 9 bases map to TRBD1. The CDR3 contains 15 residues. CDR1 and CDR2 (germline): DFQATT, SNEGSKA (reference sequence). The junction had 13 bases not matched to a gene; V was cut back by 6 bases and J by 7 bases. CDR3 loop: CSALNPDRGSQPQHF. The CDR3 bases are TGCAGTGCCCTTAATCCTGACAGGGGGTCCCAGCCCCAGCATTTT.

The V and J genes are TRBV2 and TRBJ2-1; TRBD1 aligns across 9 bases. In germline, CDR1 is SNHLY, CDR2 FYNNEI. The CDR3 contains 15 residues. After removal of 4 bases from V and 3 bases from J, the junction contained 4 bases not matched to a gene. Here the CDR3 reads CASSVGTGSYNEQFF. Written as DNA, the CDR3 is TGTGCCAGCAGTGTGGGGACAGGGAGCTACAATGAGCAGTTCTTC. Full variable domain (rest looked up from reference TRBV2 and TRBJ2-1): EPEVTQTPSHQVTQMGQEVILRCVPISNHLYFYWYRQILGQKVEFLVSFYNNEISEKSEIFDDQFSVERPDGSNFTLKIRSTKLEDSAMYFCASSVGTGSYNEQFFGPGTRLTVL.

The chain recombines TRBV12-3 or TRBV12-4 with TRBJ1-1, with D uncertain. The length of the CDR3 is 15 residues. Trimming shortened V by 4 bases and J by 1 base, and 13 bases separated the two germline ends. Here the CDR3 reads CASSYGRVENTEAFF. The CDR3 bases are TGTGCCAGCAGTTACGGGCGCGTCGAGAACACTGAAGCTTTCTTT.

A word on this clonotype: This clone may be a read error of a much larger clone one base away. This chain uses TRBV5-5 with TRBJ2-3; TRBD2 matches at 7 bases. CDR1 SGHKS and CDR2 YYEKEE come from the germline V gene (reference sequence). The V and J ends lost 1 base and 2 bases, in that order; junction bases with no gene match: 7. CDR3 size: 16 residues. DNA of the CDR3: TGTGCCAGCAGCTTGATGCCAGGACTAGACACAGATACGCAGTATTTT. It translates to CASSLMPGLDTDTQYF.